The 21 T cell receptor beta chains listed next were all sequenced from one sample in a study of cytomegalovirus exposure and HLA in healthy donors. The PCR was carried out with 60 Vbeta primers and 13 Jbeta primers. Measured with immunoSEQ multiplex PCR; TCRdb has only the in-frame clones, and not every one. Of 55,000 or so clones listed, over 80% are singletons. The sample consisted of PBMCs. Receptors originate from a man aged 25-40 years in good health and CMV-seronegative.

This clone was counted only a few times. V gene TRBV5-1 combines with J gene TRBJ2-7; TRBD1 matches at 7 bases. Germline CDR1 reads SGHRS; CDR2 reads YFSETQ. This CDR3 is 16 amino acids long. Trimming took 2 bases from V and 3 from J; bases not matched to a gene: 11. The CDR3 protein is CASSFSRGSGRYEQYF. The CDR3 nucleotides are TGCGCCAGCAGCTTCTCCAGGGGGTCAGGACGCTACGAGCAGTACTTC.

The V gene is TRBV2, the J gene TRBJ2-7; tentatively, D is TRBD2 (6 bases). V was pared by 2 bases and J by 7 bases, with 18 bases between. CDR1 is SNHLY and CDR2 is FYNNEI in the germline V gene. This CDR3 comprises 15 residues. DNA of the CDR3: TGTGCCAGCAGTGAAATGCGGGGCTCCGTGGCGGAGCAGTACTTC. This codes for CASSEMRGSVAEQYF.

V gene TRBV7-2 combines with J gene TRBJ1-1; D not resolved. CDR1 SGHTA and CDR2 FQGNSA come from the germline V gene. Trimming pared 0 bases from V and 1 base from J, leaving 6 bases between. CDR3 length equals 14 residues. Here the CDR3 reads CASSLAHTNTEAFF. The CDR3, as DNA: TGTGCCAGCAGCTTAGCTCACACGAACACTGAAGCTTTCTTT. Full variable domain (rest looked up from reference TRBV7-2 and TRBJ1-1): GAGVSQSPSNKVTEKGKDVELRCDPISGHTALYWYRQSLGQGLEFLIYFQGNSAPDKSGLPSDRFSAERTGGSVSTLTIQRTQQEDSAVYLCASSLAHTNTEAFFGQGTRLTVV.

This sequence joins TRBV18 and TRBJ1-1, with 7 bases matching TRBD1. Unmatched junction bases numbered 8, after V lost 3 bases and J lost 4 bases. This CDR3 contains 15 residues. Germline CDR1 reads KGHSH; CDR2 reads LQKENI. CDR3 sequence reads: CASSPLTGRSTEAFF. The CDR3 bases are TGTGCCAGCTCACCGTTGACAGGGAGGAGCACTGAAGCTTTCTTT.

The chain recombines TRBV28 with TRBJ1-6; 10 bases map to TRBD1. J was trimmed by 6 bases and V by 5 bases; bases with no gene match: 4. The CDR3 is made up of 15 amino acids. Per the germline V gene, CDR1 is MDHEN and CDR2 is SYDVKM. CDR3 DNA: TGTGCCAGCAGTCTCGGGACAGGGGTTAATTCACCCCTCCACTTT. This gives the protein CASSLGTGVNSPLHF.

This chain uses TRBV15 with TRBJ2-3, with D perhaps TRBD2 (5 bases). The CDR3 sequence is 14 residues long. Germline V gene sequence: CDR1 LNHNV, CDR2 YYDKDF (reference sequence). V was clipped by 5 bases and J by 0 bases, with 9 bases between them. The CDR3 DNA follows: TGTGCCACCAGCCCGGGGTCCAGCACAGATACGCAGTATTTT. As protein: CATSPGSSTDTQYF.

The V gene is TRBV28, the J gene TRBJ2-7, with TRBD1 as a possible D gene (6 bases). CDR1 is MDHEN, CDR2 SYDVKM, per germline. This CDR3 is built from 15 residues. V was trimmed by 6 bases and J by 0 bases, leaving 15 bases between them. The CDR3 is CASRAGQTFSYEQYF. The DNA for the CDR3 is TGTGCCAGCAGAGCCGGACAGACCTTCTCCTACGAGCAGTACTTC.

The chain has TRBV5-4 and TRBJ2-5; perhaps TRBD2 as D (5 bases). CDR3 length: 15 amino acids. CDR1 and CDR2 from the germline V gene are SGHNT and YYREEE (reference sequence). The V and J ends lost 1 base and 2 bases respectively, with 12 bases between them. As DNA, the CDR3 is TGTGCCAGCAGCTTGAAGATTACGGGACAAGAGACCCAGTACTTC. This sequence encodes CASSLKITGQETQYF.

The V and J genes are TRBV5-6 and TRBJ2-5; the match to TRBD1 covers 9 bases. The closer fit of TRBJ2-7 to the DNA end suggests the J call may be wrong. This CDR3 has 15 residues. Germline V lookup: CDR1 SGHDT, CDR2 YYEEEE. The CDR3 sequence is CASSITGGPSYEQYF. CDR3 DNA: TGTGCCAGCAGCATTACAGGGGGCCCCTCCTACGAGCAGTACTTC.

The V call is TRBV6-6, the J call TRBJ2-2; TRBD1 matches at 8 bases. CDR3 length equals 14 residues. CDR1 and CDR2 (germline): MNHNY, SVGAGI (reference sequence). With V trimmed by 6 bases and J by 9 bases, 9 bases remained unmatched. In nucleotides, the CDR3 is TGTGCCAGCAGGGTCGGACAGGGAGGCCGGGAGCTGTTTTTT. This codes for CASRVGQGGRELFF.

This CDR3 is CASNPGPQGGYEQYF. The CDR3 bases are TGTGCCAGTAACCCTGGGCCCCAGGGAGGCTACGAGCAGTACTTC. The chain recombines TRBV19 with TRBJ2-7, with D possibly TRBD2 on 6 matching bases. The CDR3 is 15 amino acids. V was cut by 7 bases and J by 3 bases, with 19 bases left in between. Germline CDR1 and CDR2: LNHDA and SQIVND (reference sequence).

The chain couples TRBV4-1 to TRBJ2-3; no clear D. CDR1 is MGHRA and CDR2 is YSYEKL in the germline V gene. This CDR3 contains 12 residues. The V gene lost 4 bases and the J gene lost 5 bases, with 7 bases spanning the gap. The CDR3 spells CASSRPRDTQYF. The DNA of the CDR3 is TGCGCCAGCAGCCGGCCCCGAGATACGCAGTATTTT.

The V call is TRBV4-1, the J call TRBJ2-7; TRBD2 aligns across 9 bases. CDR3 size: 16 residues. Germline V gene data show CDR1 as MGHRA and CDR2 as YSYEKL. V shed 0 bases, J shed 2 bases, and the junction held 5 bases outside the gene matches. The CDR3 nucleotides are TGCGCCAGCAGCCAAGACCGACTAGCGGCGACCTACGAGCAGTACTTC. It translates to CASSQDRLAATYEQYF.

CDR3 in DNA: TGTGCCAGCAGCTTCGGGGGATCACCCTCTGGAAACACCATATATTTT. It is translated as CASSFGGSPSGNTIYF. This sequence joins TRBV5-4 and TRBJ1-3; a weak D match, TRBD1 (5 bases). Trimming left V 2 bases short and J 0 bases short, with 12 bases between. Germline loops: CDR1 SGHNT, CDR2 YYREEE (reference sequence). This CDR3 is built from 16 residues.

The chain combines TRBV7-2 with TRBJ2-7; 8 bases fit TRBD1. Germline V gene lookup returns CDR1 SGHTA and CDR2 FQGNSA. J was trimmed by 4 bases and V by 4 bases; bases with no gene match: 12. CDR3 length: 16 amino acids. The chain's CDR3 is CASSSRTGIMGYEQYF. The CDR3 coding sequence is TGTGCCAGCAGCTCGCGGACAGGGATTATGGGGTACGAGCAGTACTTC.

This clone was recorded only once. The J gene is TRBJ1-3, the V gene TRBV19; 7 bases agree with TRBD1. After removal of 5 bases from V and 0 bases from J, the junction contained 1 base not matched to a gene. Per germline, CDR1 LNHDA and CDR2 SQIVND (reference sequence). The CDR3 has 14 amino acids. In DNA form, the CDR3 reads TGTGCCAGTAGTCACAGGGGCTCTGGAAACACCATATATTTT. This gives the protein CASSHRGSGNTIYF.

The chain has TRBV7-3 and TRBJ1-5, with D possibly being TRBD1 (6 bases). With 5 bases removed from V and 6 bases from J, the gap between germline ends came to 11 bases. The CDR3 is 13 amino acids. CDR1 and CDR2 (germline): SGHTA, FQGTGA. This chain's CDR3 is CASSTQGGQPQHF. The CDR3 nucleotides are TGTGCCAGCAGCACCCAAGGGGGTCAGCCCCAGCATTTT.

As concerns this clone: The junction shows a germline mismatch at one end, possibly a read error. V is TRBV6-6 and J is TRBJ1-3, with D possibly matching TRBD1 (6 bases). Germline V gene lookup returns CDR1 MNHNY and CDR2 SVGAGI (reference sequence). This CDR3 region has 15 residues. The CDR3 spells CTSRSNTGLGNTIYF. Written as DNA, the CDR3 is TGTACCAGCAGGTCTAATACAGGGCTGGGAAACACCATATATTTT.

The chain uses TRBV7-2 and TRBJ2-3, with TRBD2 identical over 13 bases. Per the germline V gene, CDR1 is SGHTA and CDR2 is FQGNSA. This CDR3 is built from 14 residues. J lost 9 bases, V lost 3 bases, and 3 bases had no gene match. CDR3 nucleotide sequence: TGTGCCAGCAGCTTCACTAGCGGGAGGGACACGCAGTATTTT. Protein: CASSFTSGRDTQYF.

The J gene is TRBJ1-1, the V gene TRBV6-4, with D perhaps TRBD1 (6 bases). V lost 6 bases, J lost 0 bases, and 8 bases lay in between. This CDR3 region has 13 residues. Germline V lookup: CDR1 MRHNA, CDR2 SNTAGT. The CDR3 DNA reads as TGTGCCAGCAGCCAGGGGTTGAACACTGAAGCTTTCTTT. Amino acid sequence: CASSQGLNTEAFF.

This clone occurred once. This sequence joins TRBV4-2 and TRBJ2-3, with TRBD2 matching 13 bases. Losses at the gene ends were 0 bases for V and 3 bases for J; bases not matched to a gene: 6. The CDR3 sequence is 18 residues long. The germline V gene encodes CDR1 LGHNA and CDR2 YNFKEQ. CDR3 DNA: TGTGCCAGCAGCCAAGATTGGACTAGCGGGGGAAATACAGATACGCAGTATTTT. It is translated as CASSQDWTSGGNTDTQYF.